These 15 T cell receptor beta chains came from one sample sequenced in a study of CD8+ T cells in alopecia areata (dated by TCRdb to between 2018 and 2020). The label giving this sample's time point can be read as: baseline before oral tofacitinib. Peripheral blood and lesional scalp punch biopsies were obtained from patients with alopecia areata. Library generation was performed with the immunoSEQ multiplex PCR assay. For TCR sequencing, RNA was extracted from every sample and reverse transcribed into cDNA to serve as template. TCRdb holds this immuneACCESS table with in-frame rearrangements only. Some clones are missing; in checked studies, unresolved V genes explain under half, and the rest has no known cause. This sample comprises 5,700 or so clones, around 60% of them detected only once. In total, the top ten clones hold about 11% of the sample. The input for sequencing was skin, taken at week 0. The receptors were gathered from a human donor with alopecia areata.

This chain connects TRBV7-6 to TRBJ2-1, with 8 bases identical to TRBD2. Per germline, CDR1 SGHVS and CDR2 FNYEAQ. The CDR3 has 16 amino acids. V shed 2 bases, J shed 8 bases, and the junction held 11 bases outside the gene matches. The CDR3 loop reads CASSLRSRGGVDEQFF. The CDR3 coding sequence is TGTGCCAGCAGCTTAAGGTCCCGGGGGGGCGTCGATGAGCAGTTCTTC.

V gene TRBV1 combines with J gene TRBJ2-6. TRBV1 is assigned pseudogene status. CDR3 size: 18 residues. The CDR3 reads CTSSRLGLAQSRANVLTF. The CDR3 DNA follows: TGCACCAGCAGCCGATTAGGTTTGGCACAAAGTCGGGCCAACGTCCTGACTTTC.

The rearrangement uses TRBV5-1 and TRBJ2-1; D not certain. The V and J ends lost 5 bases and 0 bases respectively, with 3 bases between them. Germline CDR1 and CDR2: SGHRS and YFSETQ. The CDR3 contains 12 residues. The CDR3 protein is CASSRSYNEQFF. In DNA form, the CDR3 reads TGCGCCAGCAGTCGCTCCTACAATGAGCAGTTCTTC.

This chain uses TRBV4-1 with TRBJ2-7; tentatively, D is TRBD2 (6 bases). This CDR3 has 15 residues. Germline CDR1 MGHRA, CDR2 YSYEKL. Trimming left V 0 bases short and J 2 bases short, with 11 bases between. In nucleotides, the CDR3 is TGCGCCAGCAGCCAAGATCGGGGGTACACCTACGAGCAGTACTTC. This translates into CASSQDRGYTYEQYF.

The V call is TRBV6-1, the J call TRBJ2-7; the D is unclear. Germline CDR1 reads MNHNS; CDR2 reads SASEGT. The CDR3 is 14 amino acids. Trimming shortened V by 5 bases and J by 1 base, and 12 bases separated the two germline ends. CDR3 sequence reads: CASSRAAGSYEQYF. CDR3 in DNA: TGTGCCAGCAGTAGGGCGGCTGGGTCCTACGAGCAGTACTTC.

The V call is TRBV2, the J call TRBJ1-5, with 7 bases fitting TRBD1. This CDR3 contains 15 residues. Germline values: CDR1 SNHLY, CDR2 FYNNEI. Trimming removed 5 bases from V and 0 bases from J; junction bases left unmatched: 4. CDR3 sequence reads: CASSKGQNSNQPQHF. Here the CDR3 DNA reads TGTGCCAGCAGTAAGGGACAGAATAGCAATCAGCCCCAGCATTTT. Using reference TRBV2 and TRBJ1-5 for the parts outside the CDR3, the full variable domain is EPEVTQTPSHQVTQMGQEVILRCVPISNHLYFYWYRQILGQKVEFLVSFYNNEISEKSEIFDDQFSVERPDGSNFTLKIRSTKLEDSAMYFCASSKGQNSNQPQHFGDGTRLSIL.

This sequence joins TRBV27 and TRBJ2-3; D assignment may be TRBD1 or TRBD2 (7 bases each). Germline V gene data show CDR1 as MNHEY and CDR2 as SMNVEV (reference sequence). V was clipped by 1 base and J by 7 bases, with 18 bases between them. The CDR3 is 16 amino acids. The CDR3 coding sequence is TGTGCCAGCAGTTTATGGGCAGGGGGGGGTACGAATACGCAGTATTTT. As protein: CASSLWAGGGTNTQYF.

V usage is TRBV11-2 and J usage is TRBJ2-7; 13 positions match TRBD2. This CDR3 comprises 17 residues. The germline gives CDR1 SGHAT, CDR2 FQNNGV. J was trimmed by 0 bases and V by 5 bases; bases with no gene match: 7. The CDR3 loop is CASSMTSGGYDSYEQYF. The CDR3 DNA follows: TGTGCCAGCAGCATGACTAGCGGGGGGTATGACTCCTACGAGCAGTACTTC.

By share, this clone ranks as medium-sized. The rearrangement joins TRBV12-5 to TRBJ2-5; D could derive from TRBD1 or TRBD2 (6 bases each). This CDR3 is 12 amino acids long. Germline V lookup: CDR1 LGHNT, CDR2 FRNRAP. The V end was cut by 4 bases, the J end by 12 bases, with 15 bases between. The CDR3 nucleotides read TGTGCTAGTGGTTCCCTGAGGGGGGAGAAGTACTTC. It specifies CASGSLRGEKYF.

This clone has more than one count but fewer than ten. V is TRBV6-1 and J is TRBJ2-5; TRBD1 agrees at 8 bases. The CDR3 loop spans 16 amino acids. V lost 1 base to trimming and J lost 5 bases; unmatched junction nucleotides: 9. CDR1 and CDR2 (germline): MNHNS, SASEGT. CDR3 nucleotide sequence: TGTGCCAGCAGTGAAGGAGGGACAGGACGTCGGGAGACCCAGTACTTC. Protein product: CASSEGGTGRRETQYF.

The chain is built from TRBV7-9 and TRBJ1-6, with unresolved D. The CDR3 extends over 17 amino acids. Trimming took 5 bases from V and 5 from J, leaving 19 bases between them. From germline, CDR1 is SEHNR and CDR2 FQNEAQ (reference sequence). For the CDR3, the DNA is TGTGCCAGCAGCGCTCGACCCATATCAGGAGATAATTCACCCCTCCACTTT. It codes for CASSARPISGDNSPLHF.

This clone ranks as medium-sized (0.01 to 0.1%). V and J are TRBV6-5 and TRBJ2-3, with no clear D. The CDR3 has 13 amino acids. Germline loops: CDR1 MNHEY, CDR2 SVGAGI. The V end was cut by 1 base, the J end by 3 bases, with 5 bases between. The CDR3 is CASSYYRTDTQYF. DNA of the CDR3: TGTGCCAGCAGTTACTATAGAACAGATACGCAGTATTTT.

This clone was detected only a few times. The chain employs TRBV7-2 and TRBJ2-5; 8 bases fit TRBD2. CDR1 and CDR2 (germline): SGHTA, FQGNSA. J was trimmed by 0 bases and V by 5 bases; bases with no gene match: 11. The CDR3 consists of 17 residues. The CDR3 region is CASSPSLAGGHQETQYF. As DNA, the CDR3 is TGTGCCAGCAGCCCAAGTCTGGCGGGGGGTCACCAAGAGACCCAGTACTTC.

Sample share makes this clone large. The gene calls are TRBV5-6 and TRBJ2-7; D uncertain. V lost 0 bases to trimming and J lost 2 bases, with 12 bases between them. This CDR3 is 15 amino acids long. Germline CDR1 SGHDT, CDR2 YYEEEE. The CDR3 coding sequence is TGTGCCAGCAGCTTGGGAAGGGTCTATACCTACGAGCAGTACTTC. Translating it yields CASSLGRVYTYEQYF.

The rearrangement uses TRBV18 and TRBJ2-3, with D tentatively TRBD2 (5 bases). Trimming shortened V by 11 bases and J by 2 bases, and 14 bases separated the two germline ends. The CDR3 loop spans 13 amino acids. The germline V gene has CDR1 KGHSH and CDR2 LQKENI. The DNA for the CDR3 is TGTGCCGGGGTGGCGGACTCCACAGATACGCAGTATTTT. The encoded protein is CAGVADSTDTQYF.